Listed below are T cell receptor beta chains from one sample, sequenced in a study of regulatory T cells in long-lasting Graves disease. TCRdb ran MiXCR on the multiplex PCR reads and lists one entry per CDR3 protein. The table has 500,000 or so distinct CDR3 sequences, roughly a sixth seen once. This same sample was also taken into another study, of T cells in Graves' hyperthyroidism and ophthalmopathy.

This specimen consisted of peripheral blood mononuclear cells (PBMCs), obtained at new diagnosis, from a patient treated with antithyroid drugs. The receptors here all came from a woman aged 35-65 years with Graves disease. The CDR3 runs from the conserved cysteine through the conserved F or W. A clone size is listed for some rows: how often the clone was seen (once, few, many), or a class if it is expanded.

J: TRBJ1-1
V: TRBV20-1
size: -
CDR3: CSAGRTNRGLNTEAFF

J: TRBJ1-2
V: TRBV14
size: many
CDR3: CASSQVGTQGYTF

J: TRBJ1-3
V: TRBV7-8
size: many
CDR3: CASSFGSDSGNTIYF

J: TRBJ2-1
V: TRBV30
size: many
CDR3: CAWSSTSLYNEQFF

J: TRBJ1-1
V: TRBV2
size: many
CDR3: CASSGVVKNTEAFF

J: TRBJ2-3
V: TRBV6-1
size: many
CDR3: CASSSPGGTDTQYF

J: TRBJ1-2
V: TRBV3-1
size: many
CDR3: CASSEDRVYGYTF

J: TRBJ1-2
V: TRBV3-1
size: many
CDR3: CASSDGLGAGYTF

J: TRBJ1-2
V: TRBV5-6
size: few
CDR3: CASSFDRSNYGYTF

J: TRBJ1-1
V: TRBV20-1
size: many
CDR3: CSARRGVGETGAFF

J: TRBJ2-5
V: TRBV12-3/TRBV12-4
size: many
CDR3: CASRGQGVETQYF

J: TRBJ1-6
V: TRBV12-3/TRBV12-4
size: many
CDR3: CASSRQGLVGSPLHF

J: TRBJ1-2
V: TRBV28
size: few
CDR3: CATLDSLYGYTF

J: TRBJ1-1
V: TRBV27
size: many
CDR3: CASSFLGQNTEAFF

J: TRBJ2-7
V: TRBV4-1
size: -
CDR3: CASSQVNGCFPDEQYF

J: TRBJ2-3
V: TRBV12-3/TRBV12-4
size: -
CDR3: CASSTSGITDTQYF

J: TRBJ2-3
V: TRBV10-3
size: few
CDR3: CAIGGPRGSDTQYF

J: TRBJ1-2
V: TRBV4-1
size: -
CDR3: CASSQDRQGAWGYTF

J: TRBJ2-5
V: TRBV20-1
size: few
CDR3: CSARDRGSGGGETQYF

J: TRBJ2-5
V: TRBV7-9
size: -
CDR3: CASSPLQLVRETQYF

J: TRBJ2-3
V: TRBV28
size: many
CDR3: CASSSDGRSTDTQYF

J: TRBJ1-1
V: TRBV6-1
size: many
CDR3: CASKVVRGMNTEAFF

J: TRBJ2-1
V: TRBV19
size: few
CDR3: CASSKGSGQGTNNEQFF

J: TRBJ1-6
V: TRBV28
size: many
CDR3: CASNPVQGPGPLHF

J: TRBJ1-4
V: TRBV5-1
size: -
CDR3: CASSLEGGGIGEKPFF

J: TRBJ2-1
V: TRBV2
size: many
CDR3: CASSDVAVFTSYNEQFF

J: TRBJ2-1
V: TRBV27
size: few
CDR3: CASSLWGGRVYNEQFF

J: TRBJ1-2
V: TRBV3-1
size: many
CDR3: CASSQGAVRTF

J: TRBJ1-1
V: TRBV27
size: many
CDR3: CASGFSNTEAFF

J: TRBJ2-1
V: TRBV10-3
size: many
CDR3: CATRQGQYNEQFF

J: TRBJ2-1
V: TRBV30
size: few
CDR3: CAWSGRSARYNEQFF

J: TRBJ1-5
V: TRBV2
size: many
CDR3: CASSEGQSVNQPQHF

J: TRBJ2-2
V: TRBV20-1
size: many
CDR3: CSARAASGSTGELFF

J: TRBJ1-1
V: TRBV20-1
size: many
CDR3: CSARDQGTRAFF

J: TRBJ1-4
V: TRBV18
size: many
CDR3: CASSPLDSEKLFF

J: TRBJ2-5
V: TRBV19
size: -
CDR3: CASPSRRGGETQYF

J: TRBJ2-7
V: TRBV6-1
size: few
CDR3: CAGAQGKDDEQYF

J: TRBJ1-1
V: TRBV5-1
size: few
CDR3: CASSWGREVSDTEAFF

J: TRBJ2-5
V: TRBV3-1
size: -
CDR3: CASSQGFGQGGETQYF

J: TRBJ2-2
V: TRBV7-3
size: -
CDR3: CASGSANTGELFF

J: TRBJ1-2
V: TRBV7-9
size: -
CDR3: CASSSGTAAYGYTF

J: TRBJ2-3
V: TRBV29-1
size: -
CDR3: CSATGTSGGTQYF

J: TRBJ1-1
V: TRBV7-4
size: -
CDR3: CASTLSQAHLGGTEAFF

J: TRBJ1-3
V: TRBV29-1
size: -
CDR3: CSVINQNSGNTIYF

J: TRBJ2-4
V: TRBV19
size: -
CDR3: CASSAYQNIQYF

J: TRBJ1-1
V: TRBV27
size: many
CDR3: CASSHSPDRAFGTFF

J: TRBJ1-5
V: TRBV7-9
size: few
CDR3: CASSTGGNLQPQHF

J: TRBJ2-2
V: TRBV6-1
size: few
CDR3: CASSHHSPGELFF